This paragraph reports one T cell receptor beta chain. Each participant's cohort was designated according to participant-reported clinical history. The data were taken from a study of blood T cell repertoires in COVID-19. Study-wide context: Donors in the United States, Italy and Spain gave samples during acute or convalescent COVID-19. PBMCs, B-cell-depleted T cells, or T cells provided the cDNA or gDNA that made up the material.

This CDR3 has 15 amino acids. Germline V gene lookup returns CDR1 SGHVS and CDR2 FQNEAQ. The V gene end was trimmed by 1 base and the J gene end by 4 bases; junction bases not matched to a gene: 5. The assay was immunoSEQ multiplex PCR, and TCRdb's table has in-frame clones only and misses some. Among about 180,000 clones listed, 86% were seen once. The specimen sequenced was PBMCs or T cells enriched from blood (not recorded which). The chain uses TRBV7-8 and TRBJ2-7, with 9 bases identical to TRBD2. The origin of this receptor is a woman in her twenties or thirties who had recovered from COVID-19. The CDR3 DNA reads as TGTGCCAGCAGCTTAGGGTTAGCGGGAGAGTACGAGCAGTACTTC. Translation gives CASSLGLAGEYEQYF.